Listed below are T cell receptor beta chains from one sample, sequenced in a study of T cell repertoires in cytomegalovirus infection. TCRdb used MiXCR to reprocess the reads, holding one entry per CDR3 protein. The sample carries about 320,000 distinct CDR3 sequences, approximately 9.5% recorded once. The specimen sequenced was PBMCs. These receptors came from a human donor in good health (CMV status not recorded). Some clones in this sample may be carry-over from other donors' samples. Both conserved end residues are part of each CDR3. D genes are given only for firm matches. Expanded clones are given a class, and other clones once, few, many or no size at all.

v_gene: TRBV7-2
abundance: NA
j_gene: TRBJ2-7
d_gene: TRBD2
CDR3nt: TGTGCCAGCAGCTTAGAGGGCCGGGGGGCCTACGAGCAGTACTTC
CDR3aa: CASSLEGRGAYEQYF

v_gene: TRBV28
abundance: many
j_gene: TRBJ2-2
d_gene: NA
CDR3nt: TGTGCCAGCAGTTTGGGGGGCACCGGGGAGCTGTTTTTT
CDR3aa: CASSLGGTGELFF

v_gene: TRBV2
abundance: NA
j_gene: TRBJ1-2
d_gene: NA
CDR3nt: TGTGCCAGCAGTGAAGTGCAGTACTTTAACTATGGCTACACCTTC
CDR3aa: CASSEVQYFNYGYTF

v_gene: TRBV11-2
abundance: NA
j_gene: TRBJ1-4
d_gene: TRBD1
CDR3nt: TGTGCCAGCAGCTCTCAGGGGGACGTTAATGAAAAACTGTTTTTT
CDR3aa: CASSSQGDVNEKLFF

v_gene: TRBV2
abundance: few
j_gene: TRBJ2-1
d_gene: NA
CDR3nt: TGTGCCAGCGCGAAGGGAGGTTGGCGCAATGAGCAGTTCTTC
CDR3aa: CASAKGGWRNEQFF

v_gene: TRBV28
abundance: many
j_gene: TRBJ2-7
d_gene: TRBD2
CDR3nt: TGTGCCAGCAGTTCCCTAGCGGGAGGCCCCATCTACGAGCAGTACTTC
CDR3aa: CASSSLAGGPIYEQYF

v_gene: TRBV12-3/TRBV12-4
abundance: few
j_gene: TRBJ2-1
d_gene: NA
CDR3nt: TGTGCCAGCAGTCCCCTGGGACTCAATGAGCAGTTCTTC
CDR3aa: CASSPLGLNEQFF

v_gene: TRBV6-6
abundance: NA
j_gene: TRBJ1-5
d_gene: TRBD1
CDR3nt: TGTGCCAGCTGGCAGGGGGCAGGTAGCAATCAGCCCCAGCATTTT
CDR3aa: CASWQGAGSNQPQHF

v_gene: TRBV11-1
abundance: NA
j_gene: TRBJ1-1
d_gene: NA
CDR3nt: TGTGCCAGCAGCTTAAACACTGCAGCTTTCTTT
CDR3aa: CASSLNTAAFF

v_gene: TRBV7-2
abundance: many
j_gene: TRBJ2-3
d_gene: NA
CDR3nt: TGTGCCAGCAGCTTAGTACGGGCAGCAGAAGATACGCAGTATTTT
CDR3aa: CASSLVRAAEDTQYF

v_gene: TRBV7-6
abundance: many
j_gene: TRBJ2-1
d_gene: NA
CDR3nt: TGTGCCAGCAGCCTCAGGGCTTCCTACAATGAGCAGTTCTTC
CDR3aa: CASSLRASYNEQFF

v_gene: TRBV19
abundance: NA
j_gene: TRBJ2-2
d_gene: TRBD1
CDR3nt: TGTGCCACCTGCCCCCAGGGGGCGACCGGGGAGCTGTTTTTT
CDR3aa: CATCPQGATGELFF

v_gene: TRBV7-2
abundance: many
j_gene: TRBJ2-7
d_gene: NA
CDR3nt: TGTGCCAGCAGCCCGACTGGCTACGAGCAGTACTTC
CDR3aa: CASSPTGYEQYF

v_gene: TRBV11-2
abundance: many
j_gene: TRBJ2-3
d_gene: NA
CDR3nt: TGTGCCAGCAGCTTAGGGGCCGTTCTACGCCCCGATACGCAGTATTTT
CDR3aa: CASSLGAVLRPDTQYF

v_gene: TRBV7-9
abundance: NA
j_gene: TRBJ1-2
d_gene: NA
CDR3nt: TGTGCCAGCAGCTTAGCGCGTACGGCAGGGAGCGATGGCTACACCTTC
CDR3aa: CASSLARTAGSDGYTF

v_gene: TRBV29-1
abundance: NA
j_gene: TRBJ1-1
d_gene: TRBD1
CDR3nt: TGCAGCGTTGAAGATCTGACAGGGAGAAACACTGAAGCTTTCTTT
CDR3aa: CSVEDLTGRNTEAFF

v_gene: TRBV28
abundance: NA
j_gene: TRBJ2-1
d_gene: TRBD2
CDR3nt: TGTGCCAGCAGTTTGGGCGGGAGGGCCGGGAACAATGAGCAGTTCTTC
CDR3aa: CASSLGGRAGNNEQFF

v_gene: TRBV7-7
abundance: many
j_gene: TRBJ2-1
d_gene: NA
CDR3nt: TGTGCCAGCAGCCCAGGGGGGGTTGGTGAGCAGTTCTTC
CDR3aa: CASSPGGVGEQFF

v_gene: TRBV7-2
abundance: few
j_gene: TRBJ1-5
d_gene: NA
CDR3nt: TGTGCCAGCAGCCCATGGGGGGGGGGGAATCAGCCCCAGCATTTT
CDR3aa: CASSPWGGGNQPQHF

v_gene: TRBV6-6
abundance: many
j_gene: TRBJ2-1
d_gene: TRBD2
CDR3nt: TGTGCCAGCAGTTACGCGACTAGCGGGAGTCACGAGCAGTTCTTC
CDR3aa: CASSYATSGSHEQFF

v_gene: TRBV7-2
abundance: NA
j_gene: TRBJ2-3
d_gene: TRBD2
CDR3nt: TGTGCCAGCAGCCCACACCTCACTAGCGGGGGGGTCTCAGATACGCAGTATTTT
CDR3aa: CASSPHLTSGGVSDTQYF

v_gene: TRBV20-1
abundance: NA
j_gene: TRBJ1-5
d_gene: NA
CDR3nt: TGCAGTGCTAGAGGGGGAGATCAGCCCCAGCATTTT
CDR3aa: CSARGGDQPQHF

v_gene: TRBV19
abundance: NA
j_gene: TRBJ2-2
d_gene: TRBD2
CDR3nt: TGTGCCAGCAAGACTAGCGGGAGTATAAACGGGGAGCTGTTTTTT
CDR3aa: CASKTSGSINGELFF

v_gene: TRBV6-5
abundance: NA
j_gene: TRBJ1-2
d_gene: NA
CDR3nt: TGTGCCAGCAGTTATGGAGTTTTCTATGGCTACACCTTC
CDR3aa: CASSYGVFYGYTF